This T cell receptor (beta chain) stems from a study of shared clonotypes between healthy human individuals. The table came from immunoSEQ multiplex PCR; TCRdb's copy has only in-frame clones and leaves some out. The repertoire holds about 1.1 million clones, 75% to 85% seen once, with around 0.47% in the top ten. Germline V gene sequence: CDR1 MDHEN, CDR2 SYDVKM. Trimming pared 6 bases from V and 4 bases from J, leaving 15 bases between. The CDR3 extends over 15 amino acids. Healthy and HIV-negative, the adult donors had no recent acute infections or vaccinations. Memory CD4+ cells were the fraction left after CD45RA+ naive selection. General observations from the study: All-four-donor shared clonotypes had higher generation probabilities than non-shared clonotypes did.

With respect to this clone: Its cognate antigen is unknown.

The gene calls are TRBV28 and TRBJ1-4; D gene unclear. Material: memory CD4+ T cells from PBMCs. Subset specified: CD45RA-negative fraction. The receptor was derived from a man aged 18 to 35 in good health. Some clones in this sample may be carry-over from other donors' samples. The CDR3: CASSKIGRINEKLFF. CDR3 sequence (DNA): TGTGCCAGCAGCAAGATCGGACGGATTAATGAAAAACTGTTTTTT.